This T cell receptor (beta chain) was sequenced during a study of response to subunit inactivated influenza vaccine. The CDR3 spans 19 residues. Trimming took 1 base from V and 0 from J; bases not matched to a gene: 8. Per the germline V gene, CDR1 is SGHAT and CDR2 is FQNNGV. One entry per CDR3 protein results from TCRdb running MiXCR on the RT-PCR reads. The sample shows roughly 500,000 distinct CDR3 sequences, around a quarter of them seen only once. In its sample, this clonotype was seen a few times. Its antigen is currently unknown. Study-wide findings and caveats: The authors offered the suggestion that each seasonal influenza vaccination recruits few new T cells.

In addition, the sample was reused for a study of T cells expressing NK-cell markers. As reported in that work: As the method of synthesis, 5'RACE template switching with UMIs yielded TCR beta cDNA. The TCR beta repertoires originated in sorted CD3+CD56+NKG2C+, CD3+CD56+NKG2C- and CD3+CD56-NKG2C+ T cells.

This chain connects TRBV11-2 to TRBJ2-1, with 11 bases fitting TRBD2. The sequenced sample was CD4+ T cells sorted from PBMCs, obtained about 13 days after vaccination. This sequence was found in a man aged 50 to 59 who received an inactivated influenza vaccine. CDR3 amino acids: CASSLGGLADPISYNEQFF. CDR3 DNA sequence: TGTGCCAGCAGCTTAGGGGGACTAGCGGACCCAATCTCCTACAATGAGCAGTTCTTC.